This T cell receptor beta chain was sequenced during a study of T cells of healthy individuals. TCRdb recomputed calls from the 5' RACE reads with MiXCR, one row per CDR3 protein. The table has around 90,000 distinct CDR3 sequences, roughly 5% seen once. Concerning this clonotype: A much larger clonotype is one base distant, so this may be a read error.

The CDR3 sequence is 16 residues long. Per the germline V gene, CDR1 is SEHNR and CDR2 is FQNEAQ (reference sequence). The receptor was isolated from a female donor in good health. The V call is TRBV7-9, the J call TRBJ2-5; possible D gene TRBD1, 6 bases. The CDR3 bases are TGTGCCGGCAGGCAACCGGGCCCAGGGGTGTCGGAGACCCAGTACTTC. Protein product: CAGRQPGPGVSETQYF.